Following are 16 T cell receptor beta chains from one sample sequenced in a study of early stage breast cancer tumors. The assay was immunoSEQ multiplex PCR, and TCRdb's table has in-frame clones only and misses some. The sample shows some 5,000 clones, approximately 70% of them seen only once. The sample was normal breast tissue next to the tumor. Receptors were obtained from a person aged 55 to 75 with breast cancer.

V and J are TRBV9 and TRBJ2-5; D perhaps matches TRBD2 (6 bases). Germline lookup yields CDR1 SGDLS and CDR2 YYNGEE. The germline V and J ends were trimmed by 2 bases and 8 bases, with 22 bases remaining between them. This CDR3 has 16 amino acids. The CDR3 DNA follows: TGTGCCAGCAGCGTGGGGGAGGAGGTAACCCCCGTCACCCAGTACTTC. It specifies CASSVGEEVTPVTQYF.

This clone has a single count. The V and J genes are TRBV4-2 and TRBJ2-7, with 10 bases that match TRBD2. The germline V gene has CDR1 LGHNA and CDR2 YNFKEQ. The CDR3 contains 15 residues. V was pared by 4 bases and J by 4 bases, with 7 bases of the junction left unmatched. The CDR3: CASSRPGTSAYEQYF. The CDR3 DNA follows: TGTGCCAGCAGCCGACCCGGGACTAGCGCATACGAGCAGTACTTC.

As to this clone: In the same sample, other DNA sequences code for this CDR3. This chain joins TRBV6-1 and TRBJ1-6; the D gene is possibly TRBD1 (5 bases). Germline lookup yields CDR1 MNHNS and CDR2 SASEGT. V was clipped by 4 bases and J by 2 bases, with 6 bases between them. CDR3 length: 14 residues. CDR3 amino acids: CASSAGPYNSPLHF. The CDR3 DNA reads TGTGCCAGCAGTGCGGGGCCCTATAATTCACCCCTCCACTTT.

The chain combines TRBV2 with TRBJ2-4, with TRBD2 matching over 8 bases. After removal of 2 bases from V and 9 bases from J, the junction contained 3 bases not matched to a gene. The CDR3 has 13 amino acids. Germline V gives CDR1 SNHLY, CDR2 FYNNEI. CDR3 residues: CASSESGRGIQYF. DNA for the CDR3: TGTGCCAGCAGTGAAAGCGGGAGAGGCATTCAGTACTTC.

The rearrangement links TRBV5-1 to TRBJ2-7, with a possible D match to TRBD2 (6 bases). V was trimmed by 0 bases and J by 4 bases, leaving 14 bases between them. The germline V gene encodes CDR1 SGHRS and CDR2 YFSETQ. The CDR3 runs 15 residues. The CDR3 region has the DNA TGCGCCAGCAGCTTGGTCGGTAGCGGAGGATACGAGCAGTACTTC. Its protein product is CASSLVGSGGYEQYF.

The chain joins TRBV29-1 to TRBJ2-5; 11 nucleotides agree with TRBD2. The V segment lost 4 bases and the J segment 4 bases; nucleotides outside the gene matches: 17. The CDR3 spans 18 residues. The germline gives CDR1 SQVTM, CDR2 ANQGSEA. The CDR3: CSVGRLAGGRRVLETQYF. The CDR3 DNA reads as TGCAGCGTTGGGCGGCTAGCGGGAGGACGGAGGGTTTTAGAGACCCAGTACTTC.

Only a few counts were recorded for this clone. The rearrangement uses TRBV6-1 and TRBJ2-1; perhaps TRBD2 as D (5 bases). V shed 11 bases and J shed 6 bases, with 14 bases lying between them. Germline V gives CDR1 MNHNS, CDR2 SASEGT. CDR3 length equals 12 residues. The CDR3 region is CAVGLASNEQFF. In nucleotides, the CDR3 is TGTGCCGTCGGGCTAGCCTCCAATGAGCAGTTCTTC.

This clone was counted only a few times. The gene calls are TRBV30 and TRBJ2-3, with D tentatively TRBD2 (6 bases). V was cut by 3 bases and J by 2 bases, with 18 bases left in between. The CDR3 has 16 residues. Germline CDR1 is GTSNPN and CDR2 is SVGIG (reference sequence). CDR3 loop: CAWSLGRDLSTDTQYF. The CDR3 DNA reads TGTGCCTGGAGCCTGGGGCGGGACCTTTCCACAGATACGCAGTATTTT.

The V and J genes are TRBV28 and TRBJ1-5; possibly TRBD1 for D (6 bases). Germline CDR1 and CDR2: MDHEN and SYDVKM. V lost 8 bases and J 5 bases, leaving 16 bases between the germline ends. The CDR3 is 14 residues long. The CDR3 bases are TGTGCCAGCTTGGGGGGGGCGGATTATCAGCCCCAGCATTTT. This translates into CASLGGADYQPQHF.

The V and J genes are TRBV4-3 and TRBJ2-3; 8 bases fit TRBD2. The CDR3 loop spans 16 amino acids. From germline, CDR1 is LGHNA and CDR2 YSLEER. V shed 4 bases, J shed 1 base, and the junction held 7 bases outside the gene matches. CDR3 in amino acids: CASSRPLAGCTDTQYF. DNA for the CDR3: TGCGCCAGCAGCCGCCCGCTAGCGGGTTGCACAGATACGCAGTATTTT.

This clone was picked up a small number of times. The rearrangement links TRBV7-9 to TRBJ2-7, with 8 bases matching TRBD1. Trimming removed 6 bases from V and 5 bases from J; junction bases left unmatched: 6. The CDR3 is 13 residues long. Germline loops: CDR1 SEHNR, CDR2 FQNEAQ (reference sequence). CDR3 in DNA: TGTGCCAGCAGTTCCAGGGGGCTCGACGAGCAGTACTTC. Residues: CASSSRGLDEQYF. Filled out from reference TRBV7-9 and TRBJ2-7, the complete variable domain reads DTGVSQNPRHKITKRGQNVTFRCDPISEHNRLYWYRQTLGQGPEFLTYFQNEAQLEKSRLLSDRFSAERPKGSFSTLEIQRTEQGDSAMYLCASSSRGLDEQYFGPGTRLTVT.

The J gene is TRBJ1-3, the V gene TRBV15; TRBD1 aligns across 10 bases. The CDR3 runs to 13 residues. CDR1 and CDR2 (germline): LNHNV, YYDKDF (reference sequence). V was clipped by 6 bases and J by 8 bases; unmatched bases: 4. The CDR3: CATSRDRGDTIYF. The DNA for the CDR3 is TGTGCCACCAGTAGGGACAGGGGTGACACCATATATTTT.

The chain has TRBV6-1 and TRBJ1-4, with a possible D match to TRBD1 (5 bases). The CDR3 totals 14 residues. CDR1 is MNHNS, CDR2 SASEGT, per germline. V was pared by 5 bases and J by 6 bases, with 13 bases between. The CDR3 DNA reads TGTGCCAGCAGTACCACCCCGGGGGATGAAAAACTGTTTTTT. Its translation is CASSTTPGDEKLFF.

The genes are TRBV29-1 and TRBJ1-1; tentatively, D is TRBD1 (6 bases). V lost 3 bases to trimming and J lost 0 bases, with 23 bases between them. Germline-derived CDR1 and CDR2 are SQVTM and ANQGSEA. The CDR3 is 18 residues long. The CDR3 reads CSVDRRQGSFRMNTEAFF. The CDR3 coding sequence is TGCAGCGTTGACCGGCGGCAGGGGAGTTTTAGGATGAACACTGAAGCTTTCTTT. The whole variable domain, filled in from reference TRBV29-1 and TRBJ1-1, reads SAVISQKPSRDICQRGTSLTIQCQVDSQVTMMFWYRQQPGQSLTLIATANQGSEATYESGFVIDKFPISRPNLTFSTLTVSNMSPEDSSIYLCSVDRRQGSFRMNTEAFFGQGTRLTVV.

The CDR3 sequence: CASSKPKPRDYSYEQYF. The CDR3 DNA is TGTGCCAGCAGCAAACCAAAACCTAGAGACTATTCCTACGAGCAGTACTTC. This sequence joins TRBV21-1 and TRBJ2-7; the table's TRBD2 call for D was not verified on the DNA. TRBV21-1 is tagged as a pseudogene. This CDR3 has 17 residues.

The chain couples TRBV30 to TRBJ1-1, with a tentative D call TRBD1 (5 bases). Trimming took 4 bases from V and 9 from J, leaving 15 bases between them. The CDR3 runs 12 residues. The germline V gene encodes CDR1 GTSNPN and CDR2 SVGIG (reference sequence). The CDR3 sequence: CAWKYEAGQAFF. Here the CDR3 DNA reads TGTGCCTGGAAGTATGAGGCGGGGCAAGCTTTCTTT.